Below, 3 T cell receptor beta chains from the same sample are listed, as sequenced in a study of cytomegalovirus exposure and HLA in healthy donors. Both 60 Vbeta primers and 13 Jbeta primers went into the PCR. The data were produced by immunoSEQ multiplex PCR, yet TCRdb's version contains in-frame clones alone and is incomplete. The sample consists of 150,000 to 200,000 clones, roughly 82% of them appearing once. The source material was PBMCs. These receptors were obtained from a girl aged 5-17 years in good health and CMV-seropositive.

The genes are TRBV5-1 and TRBJ1-2, with 8 bases identical to TRBD1. With V trimmed by 0 bases and J by 7 bases, 8 bases remained unmatched. Germline V CDR1 and CDR2: SGHRS, YFSETQ. The CDR3 consists of 15 residues. CDR3 sequence (DNA): TGCGCCAGCAGCTTGGTAGGACAGGGTACAGTTGGCTACACCTTC. This encodes CASSLVGQGTVGYTF.

The chain has TRBV6-5 and TRBJ2-1, with 8 positions matching TRBD1. Germline V gene lookup returns CDR1 MNHEY and CDR2 SVGAGI. The CDR3 is 14 residues long. The V gene end was trimmed by 2 bases and the J gene end by 8 bases; junction bases not matched to a gene: 5. Written as DNA, the CDR3 is TGTGCCAGCAGTTACGCGGACAGGGACTATGAGCAGTTCTTC. This codes for CASSYADRDYEQFF.

V gene TRBV5-1 combines with J gene TRBJ2-5; D gene uncertain. V lost 4 bases and J 5 bases, leaving 12 bases between the germline ends. The germline V gene encodes CDR1 SGHRS and CDR2 YFSETQ. This CDR3 is built from 13 residues. In DNA form, the CDR3 reads TGCGCCAGCAGCCCCTCCCCCCGGGAGACCCAGTACTTC. Its translation is CASSPSPRETQYF.